The text below deals with one TCR beta chain. The sample originates from a study of cytomegalovirus exposure and HLA in healthy donors. The V and J ends lost 6 bases and 0 bases respectively, with 15 bases between them. The CDR3 is made up of 15 amino acids. Germline assignment: CDR1 LNHDA and CDR2 SQIVND (reference sequence). With 60 Vbeta and 13 Jbeta primers, the PCR was carried out. Profiled with immunoSEQ multiplex PCR; TCRdb holds only in-frame clones, not every one. The sample carries 85,000 to 130,000 clones, approximately 82% recorded once. Sequences were obtained from PBMCs. The source of this sequence is a man between 40 and 49 years old in good health and CMV-seronegative. This chain connects TRBV19 to TRBJ2-7; D is perhaps TRBD1 (5 bases). Here the CDR3 reads CASRFRVDASYEQYF. The DNA of the CDR3 is TGTGCCAGTAGGTTCAGGGTGGACGCCTCCTACGAGCAGTACTTC.